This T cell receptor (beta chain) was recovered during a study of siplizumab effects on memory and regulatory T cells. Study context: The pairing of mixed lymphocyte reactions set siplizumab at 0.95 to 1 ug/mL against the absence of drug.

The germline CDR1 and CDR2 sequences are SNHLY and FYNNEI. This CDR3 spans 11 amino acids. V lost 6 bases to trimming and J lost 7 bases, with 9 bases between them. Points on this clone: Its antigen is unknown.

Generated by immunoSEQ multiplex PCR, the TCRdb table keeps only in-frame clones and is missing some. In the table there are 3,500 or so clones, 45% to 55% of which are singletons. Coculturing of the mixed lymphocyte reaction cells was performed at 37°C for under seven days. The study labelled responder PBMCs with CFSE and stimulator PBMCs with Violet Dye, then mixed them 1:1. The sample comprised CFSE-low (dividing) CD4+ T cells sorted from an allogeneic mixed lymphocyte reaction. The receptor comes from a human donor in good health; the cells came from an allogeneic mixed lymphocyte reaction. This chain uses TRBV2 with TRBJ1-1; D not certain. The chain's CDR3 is CASSEMFEAFF. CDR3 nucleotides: TGTGCCAGCAGCGAGATGTTTGAAGCTTTCTTT. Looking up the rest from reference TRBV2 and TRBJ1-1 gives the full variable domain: EPEVTQTPSHQVTQMGQEVILRCVPISNHLYFYWYRQILGQKVEFLVSFYNNEISEKSEIFDDQFSVERPDGSNFTLKIRSTKLEDSAMYFCASSEMFEAFFGQGTRLTVV.